This T cell receptor (beta chain) appears in the sequencing data of a study of T cells in Graves' hyperthyroidism and ophthalmopathy. PBMCs were derived from 9.5 to 10 ml fresh peripheral blood. With regard to this clonotype: What it binds is unknown.

Study-wide results and caveats: Blood also carried most thyroid clonotypes expanded above 0.001.

There were TCR beta CDR3 regions amplified from RNA transcripts. First-round RT-PCR targeting the TCR CDR3 was performed with the HTBI primer set. TCRdb recomputed calls from the multiplex PCR reads with MiXCR, one row per CDR3 protein. The table has some 770,000 distinct CDR3 sequences, about 17% seen once. Germline CDR1 SGDLS, CDR2 YYNGEE. With V trimmed by 0 bases and J by 5 bases, 4 bases remained unmatched. The CDR3 contains 16 residues. V gene TRBV9 combines with J gene TRBJ2-2, with 10 bases aligning to TRBD2. Input material: blood. The receptor comes from a man between 18 and 35 years old with Graves' hyperthyroidism. The CDR3 DNA is TGTGCCAGCAGCGTAGCGAGCGGGAGGGCGACCGGGGAGCTGTTTTTT. Its protein product is CASSVASGRATGELFF.